The rows below give T cell receptor beta chains drawn from one sample of a study of blood T cell repertoires in COVID-19. Clones were read by immunoSEQ multiplex PCR, and TCRdb kept only the in-frame ones, dropping some. The sample includes hundreds of thousands of clones, about 90% seen only once; the top ten take about 6.3%. What was sequenced was PBMCs or T cells enriched from blood (not recorded which). All receptors derive from a woman aged 25 to 39 with acute COVID-19. Both conserved end residues are part of each CDR3. The D gene is left open where the match is weak. The size of a clone is reported for some rows only, either as once, few or many, or as a class for expanded clones.

CDR3 DNA	CDR3 protein	D gene	clone size	J gene	V gene
TGTGCCAGCAGTGGGACTAGCGGGAGCTATGAGCAGTTCTTC	CASSGTSGSYEQFF	TRBD2	NA	TRBJ2-1	TRBV28
TGTGCCAGCAGCGAGGGGCAGGGTATAGGTAATTCACCCCTCCACTTT	CASSEGQGIGNSPLHF	NA	NA	TRBJ1-6	TRBV9
TGTGCCAGCAGCGTAGATGGAGGGATGAACACTGAAGCTTTCTTT	CASSVDGGMNTEAFF	NA	NA	TRBJ1-1	TRBV9
TGTGCCACCAGCAGGGATTACCCAGGGGGCGCGGACATTCAGTACTTC	CATSRDYPGGADIQYF	TRBD1	NA	TRBJ2-4	TRBV15
TGTGCCAGTAGCATCCCTCGGGGGTGGGGTCGCACCGGGGAGCTGTTTTTT	CASSIPRGWGRTGELFF	NA	once	TRBJ2-2	TRBV19
TGTGCCAGCAGCCCCAATAGCGGCTCAGATACGCAGTATTTT	CASSPNSGSDTQYF	NA	NA	TRBJ2-3	TRBV7-3
TGCGCCAGCAGCTTGGGGGGACAGGCCCAGGAGCCCCAGCATTTT	CASSLGGQAQEPQHF	TRBD1	NA	TRBJ1-5	TRBV5-1
TGTGCCATCAGTGAGCCGAGGTCAAGCTATGGCTACACCTTC	CAISEPRSSYGYTF	NA	NA	TRBJ1-2	TRBV10-3
TGTGCCAGTAGTTCCTGGGACAACAATCAGCCCCAGCATTTT	CASSSWDNNQPQHF	NA	NA	TRBJ1-5	TRBV19
TGTGCCAGCAGCCGGGACAGAATGAACACTGAAGCTTTCTTT	CASSRDRMNTEAFF	TRBD1	NA	TRBJ1-1	TRBV7-8
TGTGCCAGCAGTTGGACACCTACCTACGAGCAGTACTTC	CASSWTPTYEQYF	NA	NA	TRBJ2-7	TRBV28
TGTGCCAGCAGTGGACAGGGTCCCGGGGAGCTGTTTTTT	CASSGQGPGELFF	TRBD1	NA	TRBJ2-2	TRBV12-3/TRBV12-4
TGTGCCAGCAGTTCCGAACCTGGACAGGGGGTATATGGCTACACCTTC	CASSSEPGQGVYGYTF	TRBD1	once	TRBJ1-2	TRBV28
TGTGCCAGCAGCCAAGTTCAGGGGTATGGCTACACCTTC	CASSQVQGYGYTF	NA	NA	TRBJ1-2	TRBV3-1/TRBV3-2
TGCAGCGTTGCCCTGGCGGCAGATACGCAGTATTTT	CSVALAADTQYF	NA	NA	TRBJ2-3	TRBV29-1
TGTGCTAGCAGTCAAGGGGGGGAAGATACGCAGTATTTT	CASSQGGEDTQYF	NA	NA	TRBJ2-3	TRBV7-7
TGTGCCAGCAGCCTACAGGGGGCAACTGAAGCTTTCTTT	CASSLQGATEAFF	TRBD1	once	TRBJ1-1	TRBV2
TGTGCCAGCAGTCAGGGGGCTGAAGCTTTCTTT	CASSQGAEAFF	TRBD1	NA	TRBJ1-1	TRBV6-2/TRBV6-3
TGTGCCAGCAGCCCCACGGCGAGGACTAGGACGAATGAGCAGTTCTTC	CASSPTARTRTNEQFF	TRBD2	NA	TRBJ2-1	TRBV11-2
TGCGCCAGCAGCAGCAGTCCGGGACAGAGGGGAACTGGCTACACCTTC	CASSSSPGQRGTGYTF	TRBD1	NA	TRBJ1-2	TRBV5-1
TGCGCCAGCAGCGCAGGGACCAGGGGCGCAGATACGCAGTATTTT	CASSAGTRGADTQYF	NA	NA	TRBJ2-3	TRBV5-1
TGCAGCGTTGTCACAGGGACCTTGGATACGCAGTATTTT	CSVVTGTLDTQYF	NA	NA	TRBJ2-3	TRBV29-1
TGTGCCAGCAGCTTGGGAGGGCTACGCCAGCCCCAGCATTTT	CASSLGGLRQPQHF	NA	NA	TRBJ1-5	TRBV7-8
TGTGCCAGCTCACCACTTCCCAGGGGTTCCCCCACAGATACGCAGTATTTT	CASSPLPRGSPTDTQYF	NA	NA	TRBJ2-3	TRBV18
TGTGCCAGCAGCTTGGGCGGGCGGGGGTTCACAGATACGCAGTATTTT	CASSLGGRGFTDTQYF	TRBD2	NA	TRBJ2-3	TRBV7-8
TGCGCCAGCAGCTTGGGTCTAGGGACAGGGAACACCGGGGAGCTGTTTTTT	CASSLGLGTGNTGELFF	TRBD1	NA	TRBJ2-2	TRBV5-1
TGTGCCAGCTCACCAACCGACCTACAGGGGGCGTATTTCTTC	CASSPTDLQGAYFF	TRBD1	few	TRBJ2-1	TRBV18
TGTGCCAGCAGCGTCGGGACTAGCGGGAGATCCGAGCAGTACTTC	CASSVGTSGRSEQYF	TRBD2	NA	TRBJ2-7	TRBV5-4
TGTGCCAGCAGGAACAGGGGTGGCACTGAAGCTTTCTTT	CASRNRGGTEAFF	TRBD1	NA	TRBJ1-1	TRBV11-2
TGTGCCAGTAACAAAATCGGGGGGAGCGTTAATGAAAAACTGTTTTTT	CASNKIGGSVNEKLFF	NA	NA	TRBJ1-4	TRBV19
TGTGCCACCAGGCGGGCAGATACGCAGTATTTT	CATRRADTQYF	NA	once	TRBJ2-3	TRBV15
TGCGCCAGCAGGTTAGAGACAGCAAATAACTATGGCTACACCTTC	CASRLETANNYGYTF	NA	NA	TRBJ1-2	TRBV5-1
TGTGCCAGCAGCCCAAGATCTCCGGGACAGACATCCTACGAGCAGTACTTC	CASSPRSPGQTSYEQYF	TRBD1	NA	TRBJ2-7	TRBV7-2
TGTGCCAGCAGTTCGGAGGGCAGCCTTGTTCTTTCACCCCTCCACTTT	CASSSEGSLVLSPLHF	NA	NA	TRBJ1-6	TRBV27
TGTGCCAGCAGTGACTCGCGTGACTCGAACACCGGGGAGCTGTTTTTT	CASSDSRDSNTGELFF	NA	NA	TRBJ2-2	TRBV6-4
TGTGCCAGCTCACCCGAGTCCCGGAACACCGGGGAGCTGTTTTTT	CASSPESRNTGELFF	NA	NA	TRBJ2-2	TRBV18
TGTGCCAGCAGTTTATGGGGGCCTCAATCTACCCAGCATTTT	CASSLWGPQSTQHF	NA	NA	TRBJ1-5	TRBV28
TGCGCCAGCAGCTTGGACATCGGGTCTTACAATGAGCAGTTCTTC	CASSLDIGSYNEQFF	NA	NA	TRBJ2-1	TRBV5-1
TGTGCCAGTAGTATTTTTGGGAAGGGACTAGCGGCGAGCGGAGAGACCCAGTACTTC	CASSIFGKGLAASGETQYF	TRBD2	NA	TRBJ2-5	TRBV19
TGTGCCAGCAGCTTAGGACTAGCGGGAGAGCAGTTCTTC	CASSLGLAGEQFF	TRBD2	NA	TRBJ2-1	TRBV11-3
TGTGCCAGTATTCGGGGGACAGGGAACCTCAATCAGCCCCAGCATTTT	CASIRGTGNLNQPQHF	TRBD1	NA	TRBJ1-5	TRBV19
TGTGCCACCAGCGTAGCCCTGCCCGCTGACAGGGGCAAAAACATTCAGTACTTC	CATSVALPADRGKNIQYF	TRBD1	NA	TRBJ2-4	TRBV15
TGTGCCAGCCGACAGGGGGGTGAAAACACCATATATTTT	CASRQGGENTIYF	TRBD1	NA	TRBJ1-3	TRBV2
TGTGCCAGCACCCCAGGTCTTTACGAAGGAAACACCATATATTTT	CASTPGLYEGNTIYF	NA	NA	TRBJ1-3	TRBV7-9
TGTGCCAGTAGTATTGAGGGAAGAAATTCACCCCTCCACTTT	CASSIEGRNSPLHF	NA	NA	TRBJ1-6	TRBV19
TGTGCCAGCAGCTTGGTTTCCCTGAGTAACAATGAGCAGTTCTTC	CASSLVSLSNNEQFF	NA	NA	TRBJ2-1	TRBV7-2
TGTGCCACCAGTGGTGGGGGAGGGATCACAGATACGCAGTATTTT	CATSGGGGITDTQYF	TRBD2	NA	TRBJ2-3	TRBV24-1
TGTGCCAGCTATCCAAGGAGGACCTCGGTGGAGACCCAGTACTTC	CASYPRRTSVETQYF	NA	NA	TRBJ2-5	TRBV6-5